The rows below give T cell receptor beta chains drawn from one sample of a study of T cells in Graves' hyperthyroidism and ophthalmopathy. One entry per CDR3 protein results from TCRdb running MiXCR on the multiplex PCR reads. The table records a few hundred thousand distinct CDR3 sequences, 15% to 20% of them present only once. Sequenced material: blood. These receptors came from a woman aged 40 to 50 with Graves' ophthalmopathy. CDR3s leave out the opening cysteine and the closing phenylalanine or tryptophan. The order of the fields is J gene, clone size, CDR3 length, D gene, V gene, CDR3 protein. D genes are given only for firm matches. Size tells how often a clone was seen (once, few, many) or the class of an expanded clone, and some rows leave it out.

TRBJ1-3,many,15,-,TRBV11-2,ASSLVGGGLAGNTIY
TRBJ2-2,many,14,TRBD2,TRBV2,ASTPPPGGVTGELF
TRBJ1-5,many,12,-,TRBV9,ASSETAYNQPQH
TRBJ2-5,-,13,-,TRBV28,ASSSLAGPQETQY
TRBJ1-5,many,14,-,TRBV30,AWSGQEVLSNQPQH
TRBJ1-1,many,11,-,TRBV12-5,ASGLVEGTEAF
TRBJ2-7,many,12,-,TRBV7-8,ASSPGTLAYEQY
TRBJ2-1,many,11,-,TRBV29-1,SAAGQGLNEQF
TRBJ1-2,many,11,-,TRBV7-2,ASSYGTSGGYT
TRBJ1-6,many,17,TRBD1,TRBV11-1,ASSSWGGQGSSYNSPLH
TRBJ2-2,many,19,-,TRBV12-3/TRBV12-4,ASSFTDPTLRGALRAGELF
TRBJ2-5,few,9,-,TRBV2,ASTWGETQY
TRBJ1-5,many,12,-,TRBV19,ASSTDGSFQPQH
TRBJ1-1,once,13,-,TRBV6-5,ASRLAGGASTEAF
TRBJ2-7,many,10,-,TRBV10-3,AISLLGYEQY
TRBJ2-7,-,13,-,TRBV7-8,ASSSASGGIYEQY
TRBJ2-7,many,10,TRBD2,TRBV29-1,SVSSGVYEQY
TRBJ2-2,many,11,-,TRBV30,AWSVTASGELF
TRBJ1-1,many,14,-,TRBV6-1,ASSELDGSMNTEAF
TRBJ2-2,many,11,-,TRBV7-8,ASSGDFTGELF
TRBJ1-1,many,14,-,TRBV6-1,ASRPPGRTMNTEAF
TRBJ1-3,many,11,-,TRBV28,ASSSNPGNTIY
TRBJ1-3,many,11,-,TRBV14,ASSPRYRNTIY
TRBJ2-5,many,15,TRBD2,TRBV12-3/TRBV12-4,ASSPSGLAGERETQY
TRBJ1-3,many,10,-,TRBV5-1,ASSLDGNTIY
TRBJ1-5,many,16,TRBD1,TRBV20-1,SARDAHHLQGSNQPQH
TRBJ2-7,-,12,TRBD2,TRBV12-3/TRBV12-4,ASSFGTSGTQQY
TRBJ2-1,many,12,-,TRBV28,ASSPTGERNEQF
TRBJ1-1,many,13,TRBD1,TRBV6-5,ASSYGDRGGTEAF
TRBJ1-2,many,12,TRBD1,TRBV7-8,ASSSGTEEYGYT
TRBJ1-2,many,13,-,TRBV27,ASSPLSMGNYGYT
TRBJ1-1,many,11,-,TRBV12-3/TRBV12-4,ASTSRTKSEAF
TRBJ2-7,many,15,TRBD2,TRBV28,ASSLPYGLADSYEQY
TRBJ1-1,many,13,-,TRBV5-1,ASSGFAPGGTEAF
TRBJ2-2,many,11,-,TRBV30,AWRIPRTGELF
TRBJ1-2,many,11,TRBD1,TRBV5-4,ASSHDRGGGYT
TRBJ2-2,-,15,TRBD2,TRBV7-8,ASSHPRGRVYTGELF
TRBJ1-2,many,12,TRBD1,TRBV6-5,ASSSGQGGYGYT
TRBJ2-5,few,14,TRBD2,TRBV6-5,ASSYSTLAGGETQY